The sequence of this T cell receptor (beta chain) was determined in a study of CD8 T cells in ankylosing spondylitis. Study results and caveats: Clones that were linked to disease were CD8+ and were relatively rare in peripheral blood. A motif of several highly homologous TCR beta variants was seen as apparently characteristic of ankylosing spondylitis blood. As reported, disease-linked clones showed significant enrichment in matched ankylosing spondylitis synovial fluid.

In the case of this clonotype: The antigen remains unidentified. This may stem from a read error, because a much larger clone lies one nucleotide away.

Quantitative 5'-RACE with molecular barcodes was used to make the TCR beta libraries. TCRdb reanalysed the 5' RACE reads using MiXCR and keeps one entry per CDR3 protein. The sample lists approximately 130,000 distinct CDR3 sequences; approximately 10% were seen once. The CDR3 contains 13 residues. Germline CDR1 and CDR2: SGHRS and YFSETQ. The source of this sequence is a female donor with ankylosing spondylitis or in good health (not recorded which). V usage is TRBV5-1 and J usage is TRBJ2-5; a weak D match, TRBD1 (6 bases). Specimen: blood, either unsorted or a sorted T cell fraction (not recorded which). CDR3 sequence: CASRGQTQETQSF. DNA for the CDR3: TGCGCCAGCAGGGGACAAACTCAAGAGACCCAGTCCTTC.